This T cell receptor beta chain was found in a study of identical twins. TCRdb re-called the 5' RACE reads with MiXCR, one entry per CDR3 protein. The table lists 350,000 to 500,000 distinct CDR3 sequences, less than 20% of them singletons. Germline V gives CDR1 MRHNA, CDR2 SNTAGT. CDR3 size: 16 residues. V shed 3 bases, J shed 4 bases, and the junction held 9 bases outside the gene matches. As for this clonotype: Its antigen is still unknown.

Whole-study findings and limits: The more abundant beta clonotypes in cord blood had fewer insertions, and memory repertoires did not show this. Beta out-of-frame sequences displayed a weaker excess of sharing between twins.

This sequence was found in a man in his fifties or sixties in good health. Material for sequencing was naive T cells sorted from blood. The chain combines TRBV6-4 with TRBJ2-3; 8 bases are shared with TRBD2. CDR3 bases: TGTGCCAGCAGTGAGAAAGCGAGCGGGAGACCAGATACGCAGTATTTT. Protein sequence: CASSEKASGRPDTQYF.